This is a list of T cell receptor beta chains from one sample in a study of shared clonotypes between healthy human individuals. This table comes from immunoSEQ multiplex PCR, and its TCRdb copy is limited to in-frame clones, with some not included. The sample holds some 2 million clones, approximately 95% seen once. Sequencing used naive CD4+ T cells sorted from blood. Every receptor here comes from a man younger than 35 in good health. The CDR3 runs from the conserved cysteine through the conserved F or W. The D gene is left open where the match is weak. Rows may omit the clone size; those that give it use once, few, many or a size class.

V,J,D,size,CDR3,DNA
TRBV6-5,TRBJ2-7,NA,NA,CASTSGTMSYEQYF,TGTGCCAGCACCTCCGGGACAATGTCCTACGAGCAGTACTTC
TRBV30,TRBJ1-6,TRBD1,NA,CALGQSIDSPLHF,TGTGCATTGGGACAGAGTATCGATTCACCCCTCCACTTT
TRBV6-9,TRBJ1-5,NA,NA,CASTIMGLLQPQHF,TGTGCCAGCACCATAATGGGCCTTCTACAGCCCCAGCATTTT
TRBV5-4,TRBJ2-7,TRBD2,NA,CASSLDPSGRYVYEQYF,TGTGCCAGCAGCTTGGACCCTAGCGGGAGGTACGTCTACGAGCAGTACTTC
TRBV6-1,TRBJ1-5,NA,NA,CASSAGEGGSQPQHF,TGTGCCAGCAGTGCAGGTGAGGGGGGATCTCAGCCCCAGCATTTT
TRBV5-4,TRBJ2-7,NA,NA,CASSAGGQRSSYEQYF,TGTGCCAGCAGCGCCGGGGGACAGAGAAGCTCCTACGAGCAGTACTTC
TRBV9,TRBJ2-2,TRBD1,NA,CASSPEEGGYTGELFF,TGTGCCAGCAGCCCCGAGGAAGGGGGCTACACCGGGGAGCTGTTTTTT
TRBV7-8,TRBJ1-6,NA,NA,CASSLVGLRSPLHF,TGTGCCAGCAGCTTGGTCGGGTTAAGGTCACCCCTCCACTTT
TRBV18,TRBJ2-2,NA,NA,CASSPSTANTGELFF,TGTGCCAGCTCGCCCAGCACCGCGAACACCGGGGAGCTGTTTTTT
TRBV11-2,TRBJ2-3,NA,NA,CASSLDSRPDTQYF,TGTGCCAGCAGCTTAGATTCTAGGCCAGATACGCAGTATTTT
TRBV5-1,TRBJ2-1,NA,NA,CASSLWEVDEQFF,TGCGCCAGCAGCTTATGGGAGGTCGATGAGCAGTTCTTC
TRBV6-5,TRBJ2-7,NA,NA,CASSYSAWGPYEQYF,TGTGCCAGCAGTTACTCAGCCTGGGGCCCCTACGAGCAGTACTTC
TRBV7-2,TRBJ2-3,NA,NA,CASSLDAYTQYF,TGTGCCAGCAGCTTAGACGCCTATACGCAGTATTTT
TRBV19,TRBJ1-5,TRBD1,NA,CASAGTGVTNQPQHF,TGTGCCAGCGCCGGGACAGGAGTTACTAATCAGCCCCAGCATTTT
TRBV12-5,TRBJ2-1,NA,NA,CASGLNAGGAPGEQFF,TGTGCTAGTGGTTTGAACGCCGGCGGGGCGCCGGGTGAGCAGTTCTTC
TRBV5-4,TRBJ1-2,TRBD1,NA,CASSLVKTGDYGYTF,TGTGCCAGCAGCTTGGTGAAGACAGGGGATTATGGCTACACCTTC
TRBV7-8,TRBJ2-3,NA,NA,CASSLIGDTQYF,TGTGCCAGCAGCTTAATCGGAGATACGCAGTATTTT
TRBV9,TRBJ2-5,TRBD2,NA,CASSRAVAGKVQETQYF,TGTGCCAGCAGCCGCGCTGTAGCGGGAAAGGTTCAAGAGACCCAGTACTTC
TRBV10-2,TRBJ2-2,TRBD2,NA,CASRESGRNTGELFF,TGCGCCAGCAGGGAGAGCGGGAGGAACACCGGGGAGCTGTTTTTT
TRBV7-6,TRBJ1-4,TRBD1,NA,CASSLTTQGANEKLFF,TGTGCCAGCAGCTTAACCACACAGGGGGCCAATGAAAAACTGTTTTTT
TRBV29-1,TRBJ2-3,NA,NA,CSVVLSHTQYF,TGCAGCGTTGTTCTATCCCATACGCAGTATTTT
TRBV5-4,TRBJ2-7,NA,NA,CASSPELSYEQYF,TGTGCCAGCAGCCCAGAGCTCTCCTACGAGCAGTACTTC
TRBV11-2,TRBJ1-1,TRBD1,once,CASSSTGQKNTEAFF,TGTGCCAGCAGCTCGACAGGGCAGAAGAACACTGAAGCTTTCTTT
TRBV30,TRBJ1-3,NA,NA,CAWSVLSGGISGNTIYF,TGTGCCTGGAGTGTACTCAGCGGCGGTATCTCTGGAAACACCATATATTTT
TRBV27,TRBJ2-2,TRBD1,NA,CASFPGTANTGELFF,TGTGCCAGTTTTCCCGGGACAGCTAACACCGGGGAGCTGTTTTTT
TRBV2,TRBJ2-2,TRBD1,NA,CASSEQGVVTGELFF,TGTGCCAGCAGTGAGCAGGGGGTGGTCACCGGGGAGCTGTTTTTT
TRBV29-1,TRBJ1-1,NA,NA,CSAGRGGNTEAFF,TGCAGCGCGGGCAGGGGAGGAAACACTGAAGCTTTCTTT
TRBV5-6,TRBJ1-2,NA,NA,CASSLVGGIGYTF,TGTGCCAGCAGCTTGGTGGGGGGCATAGGCTACACCTTC
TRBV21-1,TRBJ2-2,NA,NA,CASSNIPGSWNTGELFF,TGTGCCAGCAGCAATATACCAGGGTCCTGGAACACCGGGGAGCTGTTTTTT
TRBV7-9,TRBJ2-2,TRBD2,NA,CASSPRGTGELFF,TGTGCCAGCAGCCCGCGGGGGACCGGGGAGCTGTTTTTT
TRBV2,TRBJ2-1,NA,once,CASNRRERNEQFF,TGTGCCAGCAATAGAAGGGAGCGCAATGAGCAGTTCTTC
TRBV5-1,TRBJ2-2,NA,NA,CASSLGAANTGELFF,TGCGCCAGCAGCTTGGGAGCAGCGAACACCGGGGAGCTGTTTTTT
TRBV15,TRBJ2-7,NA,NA,CATSSFGATGEQYF,TGTGCCACCAGCAGTTTCGGGGCGACGGGGGAGCAGTACTTC
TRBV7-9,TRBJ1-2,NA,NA,CASSLGTNYGYTF,TGTGCCAGCAGCTTAGGGACAAACTATGGCTACACCTTC
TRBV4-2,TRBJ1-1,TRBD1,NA,CASSLAGSGQGARTEAFF,TGTGCCAGCAGCCTAGCAGGCTCGGGACAGGGGGCGCGGACTGAAGCTTTCTTT
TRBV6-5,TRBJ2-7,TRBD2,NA,CASRMSGGNLYEQYF,TGTGCCAGCAGGATGAGCGGGGGGAACCTCTACGAGCAGTACTTC